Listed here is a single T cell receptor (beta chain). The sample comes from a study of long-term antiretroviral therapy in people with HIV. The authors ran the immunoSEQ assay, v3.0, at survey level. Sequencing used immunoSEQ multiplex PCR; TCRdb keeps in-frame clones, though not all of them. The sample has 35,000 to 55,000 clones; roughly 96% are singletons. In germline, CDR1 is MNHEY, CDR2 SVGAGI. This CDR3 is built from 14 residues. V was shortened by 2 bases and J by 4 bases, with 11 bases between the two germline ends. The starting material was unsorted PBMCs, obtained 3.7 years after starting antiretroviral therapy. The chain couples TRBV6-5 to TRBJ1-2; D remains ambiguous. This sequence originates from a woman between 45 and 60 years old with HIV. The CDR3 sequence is CASSYGARAYGYTF. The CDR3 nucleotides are TGTGCCAGCAGTTACGGAGCCAGAGCCTATGGCTACACCTTC.